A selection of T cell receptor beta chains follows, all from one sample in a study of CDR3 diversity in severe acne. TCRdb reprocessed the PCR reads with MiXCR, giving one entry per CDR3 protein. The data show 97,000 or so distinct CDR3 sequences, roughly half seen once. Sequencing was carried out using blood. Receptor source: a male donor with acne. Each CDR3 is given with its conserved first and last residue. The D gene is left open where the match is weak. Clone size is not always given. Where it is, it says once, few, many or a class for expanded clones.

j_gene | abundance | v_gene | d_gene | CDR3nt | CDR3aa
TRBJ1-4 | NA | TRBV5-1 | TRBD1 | TGTGCCAGCAGCTTTGCGGGACAGATCGGGGAACTGTTTTTT | CASSFAGQIGELFF
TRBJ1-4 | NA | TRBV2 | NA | TGTGCCAGCAGCGTACCTGACAGTAATGAAAAACTGTTTTTT | CASSVPDSNEKLFF
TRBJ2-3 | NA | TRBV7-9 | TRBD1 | TGTGCCAGCAGCTTAAGTACAGGGGGAGGCCCAGATACGCAGTATTTT | CASSLSTGGGPDTQYF
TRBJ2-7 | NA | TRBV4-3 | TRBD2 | TGCGCCAGCAGCCAAGATACCAGCGGGGCCTACGAGCAGTACTTC | CASSQDTSGAYEQYF
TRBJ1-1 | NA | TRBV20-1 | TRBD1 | TGCAGTGCCCCCGGGACAGGGACCACTGAAGCTTTCTTT | CSAPGTGTTEAFF
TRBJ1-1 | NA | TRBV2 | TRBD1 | TGTGCCACCGAGGGGACAGGGGGTGCTGAAGCTTTCTTT | CATEGTGGAEAFF
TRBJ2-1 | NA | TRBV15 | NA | TGTGCCACCAGCAGGGACCTAGTCGCCGACACACACACCAGCTTAGGGCGGTACAATGAGCAGTTCTTC | CATSRDLVADTHTSLGRYNEQFF
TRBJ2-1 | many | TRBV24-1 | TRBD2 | TGTGCCACCAGTCGGGGGGGGAGATCCTACAATGAGCAGTTCTTC | CATSRGGRSYNEQFF
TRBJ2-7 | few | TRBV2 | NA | TGTGCCAGCCGCCCGGGTGGGGTCGAGCAGTACTTC | CASRPGGVEQYF
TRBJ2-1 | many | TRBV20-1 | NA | TGCAGTGCTAGAGATACTGCGGGACCGATCAATTCTGAGCAGTTCTTC | CSARDTAGPINSEQFF
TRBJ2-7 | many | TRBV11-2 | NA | TGTGCCAGCAGCTTAGCGTCTACCGGATACGAGCAGTACTTC | CASSLASTGYEQYF
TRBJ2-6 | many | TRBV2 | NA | TGTGCCAGCAGTGATAAGGCAGCAAATCCCCACTCTGGGGCCAACGTCCTGACTTTC | CASSDKAANPHSGANVLTF
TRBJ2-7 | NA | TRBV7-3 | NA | TGTGCCAGCAGCTTGTGGGCGGTCTCTGTCCCACCCGAGCAGTACTTC | CASSLWAVSVPPEQYF
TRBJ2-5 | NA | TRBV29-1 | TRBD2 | TGCAGCGTTGAAGCAGCGGGATGGGGGGAGACCCAGTACTTC | CSVEAAGWGETQYF
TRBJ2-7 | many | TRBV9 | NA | TGTGCCAGCAGCGTTGGCAGAGACAACGAGCAGTACTTC | CASSVGRDNEQYF
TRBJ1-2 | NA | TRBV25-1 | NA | TGTGCCAGCAGTGGAAGGACCGTCGATGGCTACACCTTC | CASSGRTVDGYTF
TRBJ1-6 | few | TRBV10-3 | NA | TGTGCCATCACGCAGGGCGGGAATTCACCCCTCCACTTT | CAITQGGNSPLHF
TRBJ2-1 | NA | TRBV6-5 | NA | TGTGCCAGCAGTTACTTGGGCCCTCCACAAGAGACCCAGTTCTTC | CASSYLGPPQETQFF
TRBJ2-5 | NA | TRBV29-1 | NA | TGCAGCGTTGAAACGGACCTCCAATTGGGACCCCAAGAGACCCAGTACTTC | CSVETDLQLGPQETQYF
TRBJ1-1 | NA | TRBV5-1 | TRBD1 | TGCGCCAGCAGCGCCGGGACAGGGGGCACTGAAGCTTTCTTT | CASSAGTGGTEAFF
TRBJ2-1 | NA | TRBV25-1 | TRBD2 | TGTGCCAGCGGGACTAGCGGGAGTAATGAGCAGTTCTTC | CASGTSGSNEQFF
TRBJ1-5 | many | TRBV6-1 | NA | TGTGCCAGCAGTGGGTTGGGAAATCAGCCCCAGCATTTT | CASSGLGNQPQHF
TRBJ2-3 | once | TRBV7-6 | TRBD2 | TGTGCCAGCAGGTCGACTAGCGGGAGCAGCACAGATACGCAGTATTTT | CASRSTSGSSTDTQYF
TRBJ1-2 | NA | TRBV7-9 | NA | TGTGCCAGCAGCTTGGAAGGCACTAACTATGGCTACACCTTC | CASSLEGTNYGYTF
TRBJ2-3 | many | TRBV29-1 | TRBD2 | TGCAGCGTATACTCTAGCGGGAGTACTGCAGATACGCAGTATTTT | CSVYSSGSTADTQYF
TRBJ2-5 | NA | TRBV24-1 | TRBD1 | TGTGCCAGCAGCCAACAGGGGGCCGAAGAGACCCAGTACTTC | CASSQQGAEETQYF
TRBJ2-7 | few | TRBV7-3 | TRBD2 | TGTGCCAGCAGCTCGACTAGCGGCTACGAGCAGTACTTC | CASSSTSGYEQYF
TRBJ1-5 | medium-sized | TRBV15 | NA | TGTGCCACCAGCAGAGATTTGGGGCAGGCGACGGGAAATCAGCCCCAGCATTTT | CATSRDLGQATGNQPQHF
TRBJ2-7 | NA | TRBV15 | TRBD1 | TGTGCCACCAACATAGGGACAGGGGAGTCCGAGCAGTACTTC | CATNIGTGESEQYF
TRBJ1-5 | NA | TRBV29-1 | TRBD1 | TGCAGCGTTGGGGACAGGCTCGATCAGCCCCAGCATTTT | CSVGDRLDQPQHF
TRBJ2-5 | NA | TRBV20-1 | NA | TGCAGTGCTAGTGCGGGACAGCGAAAGACCCAGTACTTC | CSASAGQRKTQYF
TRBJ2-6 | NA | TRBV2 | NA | TGTGCCAGCAGTGCCGGGACCGGAAGTTCTGGGGCCAACGTCCTGACTTTC | CASSAGTGSSGANVLTF
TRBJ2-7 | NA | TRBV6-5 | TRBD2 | TGTGCCAGCAGTTACACTAGCGGGAGGGCTCACGAGCAGTACTTC | CASSYTSGRAHEQYF
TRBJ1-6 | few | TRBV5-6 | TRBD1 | TGTGCCAGCAGCCGCATAAGGACAGGGTTATATTCACCCCTCCACTTT | CASSRIRTGLYSPLHF
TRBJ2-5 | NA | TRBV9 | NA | TGTGCCAGCAGCTTGGAGTATGAGCGGGAGTACTTC | CASSLEYEREYF
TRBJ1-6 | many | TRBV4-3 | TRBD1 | TGCGCCAGCAGCCAAGGACAGGGGAGCTATAATTCACCCCTCCACTTT | CASSQGQGSYNSPLHF
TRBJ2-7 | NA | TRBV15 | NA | TGTGCCACCAGCAGAGGCACCTCCTACGAGCAGCACTTC | CATSRGTSYEQHF
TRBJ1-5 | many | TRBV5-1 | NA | TGCGCCAGCAGCTCGGACGGCGACAATCAGCCCCAGCATTTT | CASSSDGDNQPQHF